These 27 T cell receptor beta chains were sequenced from one sample in a study of blood T cell repertoires in COVID-19 (dated by TCRdb to the early 2020s). Receptor libraries were prepared by the immunoSEQ multiplex PCR assay. Entries here come from immuneACCESS through TCRdb and include only in-frame sequences with V and J called. Some clones fail to appear in such tables; in the studies checked, an unresolved V gene covers under half of the shortfall, and the cause of the remainder is unknown. The sample table lists 350,000 to 500,000 clones, about 88% of them with a count of one. The ten biggest clones cover roughly 1.4% of the sample. Material for sequencing was PBMCs or T cells enriched from blood (not recorded which). The receptors were gathered from a woman under 30 who had been exposed to COVID-19.

This clone appeared a few times. The DNA for the CDR3 is TGTGCCAGCAGTCAGACGACTCATGGCTACACCTTC. This encodes CASSQTTHGYTF. This chain joins TRBV12-3 or TRBV12-4 and TRBJ1-2; D gene ambiguous. V gave up 5 bases and J gave up 6 bases, with 10 bases separating them. CDR3 size: 12 residues.

The chain recombines TRBV5-1 with TRBJ1-1, with D perhaps matching TRBD1 (5 bases). The CDR3 runs 16 residues. The germline V gene encodes CDR1 SGHRS and CDR2 YFSETQ. Trimming shortened V by 5 bases and J by 3 bases, and 20 bases separated the two germline ends. The CDR3 coding sequence is TGCGCCAGCAGTCTAATTACAGGCTTACGCGACACTGAAGCTTTCTTT. Translation: CASSLITGLRDTEAFF.

The chain joins TRBV29-1 to TRBJ1-1; weak D call: TRBD1 (6 bases). Germline V CDR1 and CDR2: SQVTM, ANQGSEA. The CDR3 consists of 12 residues. Trimming stripped 3 bases from V and 4 bases from J, with 9 bases between. The CDR3 DNA is TGCAGCGTTGATCTAGGGGGCACTGAAGCTTTCTTT. This gives the protein CSVDLGGTEAFF.

This clone was counted once. The chain links TRBV7-8 to TRBJ2-3; perhaps TRBD2 as D (5 bases). Germline CDR1 SGHVS, CDR2 FQNEAQ. The CDR3 is 11 residues long. Between the trimmed V and J ends, which lost 4 bases and 8 bases, there was a span of 7 bases. CDR3 residues: CASSSGGTQYF. The CDR3 coding sequence is TGTGCCAGCAGCTCTGGAGGTACGCAGTATTTT.

This sequence joins TRBV5-6 and TRBJ1-2; D is undetermined. From germline, CDR1 is SGHDT and CDR2 YYEEEE. The CDR3 spans 13 residues. V lost 4 bases and J lost 4, with 11 bases in between. The CDR3 DNA follows: TGTGCCAGCAGCCCCGGACTGAGCTATGGCTACACCTTC. It yields the protein CASSPGLSYGYTF.

This chain uses TRBV16 with TRBJ2-7; D unresolved. This CDR3 is built from 15 residues. Trimming pared 4 bases from V and 7 bases from J, leaving 20 bases between. In germline, CDR1 is KGHSY, CDR2 FQNENV. CDR3: CASSRHTDGLREQYF. In DNA form, the CDR3 reads TGTGCCAGCAGCCGACATACCGACGGTTTAAGGGAGCAGTACTTC.

This clone was recorded only once. The chain uses TRBV27 and TRBJ2-2; D may be TRBD1 (6 bases). Germline V lookup: CDR1 MNHEY, CDR2 SMNVEV (reference sequence). The length of the CDR3 is 16 residues. V was trimmed by 5 bases and J by 0 bases, leaving 13 bases between them. For the CDR3, the DNA is TGTGCCAGCAGTAACAGACAGGTAGCGAACACCGGGGAGCTGTTTTTT. Protein product: CASSNRQVANTGELFF.

This clone appeared a single time. The chain employs TRBV14 and TRBJ1-1, with D uncertain. Germline CDR1 is SGHDN and CDR2 is FVKESK. V gave up 1 base and J gave up 1 base, with 4 bases separating them. This CDR3 has 13 residues. This CDR3 reads CASSQAENTEAFF. CDR3 DNA sequence: TGTGCCAGCAGCCAAGCAGAGAACACTGAAGCTTTCTTT.

In this sample, this clone turned up a few times. The chain uses TRBV19 and TRBJ1-2; 7 nucleotides match TRBD1. The CDR3 spans 14 residues. Trimming took 8 bases from V and 4 from J; bases not matched to a gene: 10. Germline loops: CDR1 LNHDA, CDR2 SQIVND (reference sequence). This CDR3 reads CASRFPGTAYGYTF. CDR3 coding DNA: TGTGCCAGTCGATTCCCCGGGACAGCCTATGGCTACACCTTC.

V gene TRBV19 combines with J gene TRBJ1-2; 10 nucleotides line up with TRBD1. The V gene end was trimmed by 9 bases and the J gene end by 1 base; junction bases not matched to a gene: 8. This CDR3 contains 15 residues. CDR1 and CDR2 (germline): LNHDA, SQIVND (reference sequence). The chain's CDR3 is CASFSWDRGNYGYTF. The CDR3 coding sequence is TGTGCCAGCTTTTCATGGGACAGGGGTAACTATGGCTACACCTTC. Drawing the rest from reference TRBV19 and TRBJ1-2, the complete variable domain is DGGITQSPKYLFRKEGQNVTLSCEQNLNHDAMYWYRQDPGQGLRLIYYSQIVNDFQKGDIAEGYSVSREKKESFPLTVTSAQKNPTAFYLCASFSWDRGNYGYTFGSGTRLTVV.

The chain employs TRBV28 and TRBJ2-1, with 8 bases matching TRBD2. Germline V gene data show CDR1 as MDHEN and CDR2 as SYDVKM. The CDR3 sequence is 18 residues long. Trimming at V came to 4 bases and at J to 4 bases, leaving 15 bases not matched to a gene. The CDR3 here is CASSSSGRLYSGYNEQFF. The CDR3 DNA follows: TGTGCCAGCAGTTCGAGCGGGAGACTTTATTCGGGGTACAATGAGCAGTTCTTC.

The chain recombines TRBV4-1 with TRBJ2-7; perhaps TRBD2 as D (7 bases). The CDR3 sequence is 15 residues long. From germline, CDR1 is MGHRA and CDR2 YSYEKL. Trimming stripped 4 bases from V and 4 bases from J, with 17 bases between. The CDR3 DNA sequence: TGCGCCAGCAGCCCCCGTGCGGGGGCTGGGTACGAGCAGTACTTC. As protein: CASSPRAGAGYEQYF.

This chain connects TRBV7-9 to TRBJ2-7; the match to TRBD2 covers 13 bases. CDR1 and CDR2 from the germline V gene are SEHNR and FQNEAQ (reference sequence). The CDR3 is 18 amino acids. The junction had 13 bases not matched to a gene; V was cut back by 5 bases and J by 3 bases. CDR3 sequence: CASSPLIGGTSGIYEQYF. The CDR3 DNA reads as TGTGCCAGCAGCCCCCTTATAGGGGGGACTAGCGGGATCTACGAGCAGTACTTC.

J is TRBJ2-7 and V is TRBV3-1 (or the pseudogene TRBV3-2), with a possible D match to TRBD1 (7 bases). Trimming pared 4 bases from V and 4 bases from J, leaving 14 bases between. This CDR3 has 14 amino acids. Looked up from germline, CDR1 is LGHDT and CDR2 is YNNKEL (reference sequence). CDR3 DNA sequence: TGTGCCAGCAGCCGCCGATCAGGGGGGTACGAGCAGTACTTC. Its translation is CASSRRSGGYEQYF.

This CDR3 reads CASSWGADTQYF. The CDR3 nucleotides are TGTGCCAGCAGCTGGGGGGCAGATACGCAGTATTTT. The V and J genes are TRBV6-5 and TRBJ2-3, with TRBD2 as a possible D gene (6 bases). The CDR3 runs 12 residues. Trimming cost V 6 bases and J 4 bases, with 8 bases left between them. Per the germline V gene, CDR1 is MNHEY and CDR2 is SVGAGI.

This clone has just one count. J is TRBJ1-5 and V is TRBV6-5, with D maybe TRBD1 (5 bases). The CDR3 length is 10 residues. Germline CDR1 reads MNHEY; CDR2 reads SVGAGI. This CDR3 is CGTSNQPQHF. CDR3 in DNA: TGTGGGACAAGCAATCAGCCCCAGCATTTT.

V and J are TRBV7-6 and TRBJ2-1; unclear D gene. Germline V gene lookup returns CDR1 SGHVS and CDR2 FNYEAQ. The CDR3 extends over 15 amino acids. With 1 base removed from V and 4 bases from J, the gap between germline ends came to 11 bases. The CDR3 sequence: CASSLGLSPYNEQFF. CDR3 coding DNA: TGTGCCAGCAGCTTAGGGCTCTCACCTTACAATGAGCAGTTCTTC.

At least ten counts were recorded for this clone. The chain employs TRBV7-3 and TRBJ1-6; 7 positions match TRBD1. V lost 5 bases to trimming and J lost 10 bases; unmatched junction nucleotides: 5. Germline V gene lookup returns CDR1 SGHTA and CDR2 FQGTGA. The CDR3 length is 13 residues. The CDR3 reads CASSTTGISPLHF. The DNA for the CDR3 is TGTGCCAGCAGCACGACAGGGATATCACCCCTCCACTTT.

The CDR3 DNA is TGTGCCAGCAGCCTTGCGGGACAGGGGGGTGATTCACCCCTCCACTTT. This encodes CASSLAGQGGDSPLHF. V and J are TRBV7-6 and TRBJ1-6; 11 bases are a match to TRBD1. The CDR3 covers 16 residues. Trimming took 5 bases from V and 8 from J; bases not matched to a gene: 8. CDR1 is SGHVS and CDR2 is FNYEAQ in the germline V gene.

The chain links TRBV7-9 to TRBJ1-4; D is undetermined. V dropped 6 bases and J dropped 3 bases, with 8 bases sitting between them. The CDR3 is 13 residues long. Looked up from germline, CDR1 is SEHNR and CDR2 is FQNEAQ (reference sequence). In DNA form, the CDR3 reads TGTGCCAGCAGAGCCGGGTCTAATGAAAAACTGTTTTTT. This translates into CASRAGSNEKLFF.

The chain employs TRBV27 and TRBJ1-5; weak D call: TRBD1 (6 bases). The CDR3 spans 15 residues. Germline V lookup: CDR1 MNHEY, CDR2 SMNVEV (reference sequence). The ends were cut back, 6 bases at V and 1 base at J, with 13 bases in the middle. CDR3 region: CASSPDRTSNQPQHF. The CDR3, as DNA: TGTGCCAGCAGCCCAGACAGGACAAGCAATCAGCCCCAGCATTTT.

This chain links TRBV7-2 with TRBJ1-4; 7 bases map to TRBD1. The V and J ends lost 5 bases and 3 bases, in that order; junction bases with no gene match: 6. CDR1 is SGHTA, CDR2 FQGNSA, per germline. The CDR3 runs to 15 residues. The CDR3 sequence is CASSRTGSSNEKLFF. The CDR3 region has the DNA TGTGCCAGCAGCCGGACAGGAAGTTCTAATGAAAAACTGTTTTTT.

The chain links TRBV27 to TRBJ2-1; 13 positions agree with TRBD2. Germline assignment: CDR1 MNHEY and CDR2 SMNVEV (reference sequence). Trimming cost V 6 bases and J 5 bases; bases outside gene matches: 7. The CDR3 has 16 residues. The CDR3 protein is CASRQTSGGSHNEQFF. CDR3 in DNA: TGTGCCAGCAGACAGACTAGCGGGGGGTCTCACAATGAGCAGTTCTTC.

This chain joins TRBV28 and TRBJ1-3; 9 bases map to TRBD1. From germline, CDR1 is MDHEN and CDR2 SYDVKM. The CDR3 consists of 16 residues. Trimming took 2 bases from V and 3 from J; bases not matched to a gene: 5. The CDR3 reads CASSLGTGLGGNTIYF. In nucleotides, the CDR3 is TGTGCCAGCAGTTTAGGGACAGGGCTTGGTGGAAACACCATATATTTT.

The rearrangement links TRBV7-9 to TRBJ2-1, with 7 bases fitting TRBD1. The CDR3 has 15 amino acids. With 11 bases clipped from V and 7 bases from J, the junction kept 17 bases outside the gene matches. Germline assignment: CDR1 SEHNR and CDR2 FQNEAQ (reference sequence). CDR3 protein: CAHTSGRGLQNEQFF. CDR3 DNA: TGTGCCCATACATCGGGCAGGGGGTTGCAAAATGAGCAGTTCTTC.

This clone came up a few times. The chain has TRBV28 and TRBJ2-2, with D maybe TRBD2 (6 bases). This CDR3 has 12 amino acids. Trimming removed 7 bases at V and 5 bases at J, with 8 bases between. Germline V lookup: CDR1 MDHEN, CDR2 SYDVKM. CDR3: CASNRGTGELFF. CDR3 coding DNA: TGTGCCAGCAACCGGGGGACCGGGGAGCTGTTTTTT.

J is TRBJ2-3 and V is TRBV28; 8 bases are a match to TRBD2. V shed 4 bases, J shed 3 bases, and the junction held 0 bases outside the gene matches. Per the germline V gene, CDR1 is MDHEN and CDR2 is SYDVKM. CDR3 size: 13 residues. This chain's CDR3 is CASSSGGTDTQYF. The CDR3, as DNA: TGTGCCAGCAGTTCGGGGGGGACAGATACGCAGTATTTT.